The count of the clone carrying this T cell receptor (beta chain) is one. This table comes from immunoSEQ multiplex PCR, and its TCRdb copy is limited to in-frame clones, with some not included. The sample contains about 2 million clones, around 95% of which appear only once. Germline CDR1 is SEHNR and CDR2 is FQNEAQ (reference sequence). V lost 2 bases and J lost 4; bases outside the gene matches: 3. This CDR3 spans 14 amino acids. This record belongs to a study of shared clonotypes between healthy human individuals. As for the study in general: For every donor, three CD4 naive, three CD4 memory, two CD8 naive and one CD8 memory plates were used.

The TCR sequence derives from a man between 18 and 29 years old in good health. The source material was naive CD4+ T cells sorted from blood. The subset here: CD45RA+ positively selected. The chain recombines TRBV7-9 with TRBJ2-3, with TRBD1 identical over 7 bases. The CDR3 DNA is TGTGCCAGCAGCTTAAGACAGGGTTCAGATACGCAGTATTTT. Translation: CASSLRQGSDTQYF.